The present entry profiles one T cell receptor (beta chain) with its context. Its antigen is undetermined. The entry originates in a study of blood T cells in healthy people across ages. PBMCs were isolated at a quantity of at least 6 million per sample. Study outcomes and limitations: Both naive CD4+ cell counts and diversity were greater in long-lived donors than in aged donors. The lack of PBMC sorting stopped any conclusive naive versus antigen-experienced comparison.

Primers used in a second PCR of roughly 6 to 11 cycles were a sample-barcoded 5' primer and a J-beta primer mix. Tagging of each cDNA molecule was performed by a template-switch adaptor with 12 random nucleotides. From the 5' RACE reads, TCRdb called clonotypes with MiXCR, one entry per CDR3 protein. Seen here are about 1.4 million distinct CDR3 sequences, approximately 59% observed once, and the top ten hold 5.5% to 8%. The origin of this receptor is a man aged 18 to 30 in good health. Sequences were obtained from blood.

The CDR3 region is CASSPTGGETQYF. CDR3 sequence (DNA): TGTGCCAGCAGTCCGACAGGGGGAGAGACCCAGTACTTC. The gene calls are TRBV6-2 or TRBV6-3 and TRBJ2-5, with 9 bases that match TRBD1. Trimming cost V 5 bases and J 4 bases; bases outside gene matches: 2. Germline values: CDR1 MNHEY, CDR2 SVGEGT. This CDR3 spans 13 amino acids.